This is a list of T cell receptor beta chains from one sample in a study of spatial heterogeneity in lung cancer. MiXCR, run by TCRdb on the 5' RACE reads, gives a single entry per CDR3 protein. The data contain under 5,500 distinct CDR3 sequences, under 6.5% of them singletons. The sequenced sample was lung tumor tissue, obtained at surgery. The receptors were gathered from a male donor with early-stage non-small cell lung cancer. Each CDR3 is given with its conserved first and last residue. A D gene is named only where the DNA matches it firmly. The size field is filled for only some rows; it gives once, few, many or a size class.

len	d_gene	abundance	j_gene	v_gene	CDR3aa	CDR3nt
17	TRBD2	many	TRBJ2-1	TRBV11-1	CASRLAGGSFGYNEQFF	TGTGCCAGCAGATTAGCGGGAGGATCCTTCGGCTACAATGAGCAGTTCTTC
15	.	large	TRBJ2-7	TRBV3-1	CASSLQGAISYEQYF	TGTGCCAGCAGCTTACAGGGCGCCATTTCCTACGAGCAGTACTTC
14	.	many	TRBJ1-2	TRBV4-3	CASSHDWQSYGYTF	TGCGCCAGCAGCCACGACTGGCAGTCCTATGGCTACACCTTC
14	.	few	TRBJ2-7	TRBV6-1	CASTSGTASYEQYF	TGTGCCAGCACCTCCGGGACGGCCTCCTACGAGCAGTACTTC
14	.	many	TRBJ1-3	TRBV12-3/TRBV12-4	CASSRGAGGNTIYF	TGTGCCAGCTCCCGGGGGGCAGGAGGAAACACCATATATTTT
13	.	many	TRBJ2-1	TRBV15	CATSTRTHGEQFF	TGTGCCACCAGCACCCGGACCCACGGCGAGCAGTTCTTC
15	.	many	TRBJ2-4	TRBV28	CASSTVEGAKNIQYF	TGTGCCAGCAGCACCGTAGAGGGGGCCAAAAACATTCAGTACTTC
14	TRBD1	.	TRBJ2-1	TRBV7-3	CASSNRDRDNEQFF	TGTGCCAGCAGCAACCGGGACAGGGACAATGAGCAGTTCTTC
14	.	many	TRBJ2-6	TRBV7-2	CASSLDSGANVLTF	TGTGCCAGCAGCTTAGACTCTGGGGCCAACGTCCTGACTTTC
13	TRBD2	few	TRBJ2-7	TRBV20-1	CSASALADYEQYF	TGCAGTGCTAGTGCGCTAGCGGACTACGAGCAGTACTTC
14	.	.	TRBJ2-5	TRBV10-3	CAISPLGYQETQYF	TGTGCCATCAGTCCACTCGGGTACCAAGAGACCCAGTACTTC
14	.	medium-sized	TRBJ1-1	TRBV11-2	CASKNPGENPEAFF	TGTGCCAGTAAAAATCCGGGAGAAAACCCTGAAGCTTTCTTT
15	TRBD2	many	TRBJ2-5	TRBV29-1	CSVGTTSGRVETQYF	TGCAGCGTTGGGACGACTAGCGGGAGGGTTGAGACCCAGTACTTC
14	TRBD2	medium-sized	TRBJ2-7	TRBV7-9	CASSPPSGSYEQYF	TGTGCCAGCAGCCCCCCTAGCGGGAGTTACGAGCAGTACTTC
16	.	.	TRBJ2-3	TRBV5-1	CASSPDTGTVTDTQYF	TGCGCCAGCAGCCCCGACACCGGGACGGTCACAGATACGCAGTATTTT
15	.	many	TRBJ2-7	TRBV20-1	CSASRAGTSSYEQYF	TGCAGTGCTAGTAGGGCGGGAACAAGCTCCTACGAGCAGTACTTC
13	TRBD1	many	TRBJ1-4	TRBV20-1	CSAHQGGLEKLFF	TGCAGTGCACATCAGGGGGGTTTAGAAAAACTGTTTTTT
12	TRBD1	many	TRBJ2-1	TRBV29-1	CSVGQLNNEQFF	TGCAGCGTGGGACAGCTGAACAATGAGCAGTTCTTC
13	.	few	TRBJ2-1	TRBV9	CASSPGPYNEQFF	TGTGCCAGCAGCCCCGGTCCCTACAATGAGCAGTTCTTC
17	TRBD2	medium-sized	TRBJ2-5	TRBV20-1	CSARIIPRLAGAETQYF	TGCAGTGCTAGAATAATCCCGAGACTAGCGGGGGCAGAGACCCAGTACTTC
13	TRBD1	few	TRBJ2-5	TRBV12-3/TRBV12-4	CASSPGQDETQYF	TGTGCCAGCAGCCCGGGACAGGACGAGACCCAGTACTTC
18	TRBD1	.	TRBJ1-6	TRBV7-2	CASSFDRGESSCNSPLHF	TGTGCCAGCAGCTTTGACAGGGGCGAAAGCTCCTGTAATTCACCCCTCCACTTT
16	.	medium-sized	TRBJ1-6	TRBV7-2	CASSRTRSSYNSPLHF	TGTGCCAGCAGCAGGACACGTAGCTCCTATAATTCACCCCTCCACTTT
14	.	many	TRBJ2-1	TRBV12-3/TRBV12-4	CASRGADSYNEQFF	TGTGCCAGCAGAGGAGCTGACTCCTACAATGAGCAGTTCTTC
14	.	many	TRBJ2-7	TRBV5-4	CASSLDGRTYEQYF	TGTGCCAGCAGCTTGGATGGCAGAACCTACGAGCAGTACTTC
11	.	many	TRBJ1-1	TRBV28	CASTTNTEAFF	TGTGCCAGCACGACTAACACTGAAGCTTTCTTT
13	.	many	TRBJ2-7	TRBV6-6	CASSSDRTYEQYF	TGTGCCAGCAGTTCCGACAGAACCTACGAGCAGTACTTC
12	.	few	TRBJ2-7	TRBV6-1	CASSARGYEQYF	TGTGCCAGCAGTGCCCGCGGCTACGAGCAGTACTTC
14	TRBD1	many	TRBJ1-4	TRBV2	CASSGDRVFEKLFF	TGTGCCAGCAGCGGGGACAGGGTCTTTGAAAAACTGTTTTTT
12	.	few	TRBJ2-5	TRBV3-1	CASSPTAGTQYF	TGTGCCAGCAGCCCTACGGCAGGGACCCAGTACTTC
16	TRBD2	.	TRBJ2-7	TRBV4-2	CASSLAGGTHSYEQYF	TGTGCCAGCAGCCTAGCGGGAGGGACTCACTCCTACGAGCAGTACTTC
14	TRBD1	medium-sized	TRBJ2-7	TRBV7-9	CASSFTGGSYEQYF	TGTGCCAGCAGCTTTACAGGGGGCTCCTACGAGCAGTACTTC
14	TRBD1	many	TRBJ2-5	TRBV5-1	CASSAGTGGETQYF	TGCGCCAGCAGCGCCGGGACAGGGGGCGAGACCCAGTACTTC
13	.	many	TRBJ2-7	TRBV19	CASSIGRTYEQYF	TGTGCCAGTAGTATCGGCAGGACCTACGAGCAGTACTTC
16	.	.	TRBJ1-4	TRBV27	CASSLYPPLVDEKLFF	TGTGCCAGCAGTTTATATCCCCCCCTGGTAGATGAAAAACTGTTTTTT
15	.	medium-sized	TRBJ2-5	TRBV5-1	CASSYRTAVQETQYF	TGCGCCAGCAGTTATCGGACAGCCGTCCAAGAGACCCAGTACTTC
15	TRBD1	.	TRBJ1-4	TRBV12-3/TRBV12-4	CASSRGQKGNEKLFF	TGTGCCAGCAGTAGGGGGCAGAAGGGAAATGAAAAACTGTTTTTT
14	.	.	TRBJ1-1	TRBV11-2	CASSPETVNTEAFF	TGTGCCAGCAGCCCCGAAACAGTGAACACTGAAGCTTTCTTT
15	TRBD2	many	TRBJ2-7	TRBV20-1	CSARELAGGLVEQYF	TGCAGTGCTAGGGAATTAGCGGGAGGGCTAGTCGAGCAGTACTTC
12	.	many	TRBJ1-2	TRBV7-8	CASSPGYRGYTF	TGTGCCAGCAGCCCAGGGTATCGGGGCTACACCTTC
10	.	many	TRBJ2-7	TRBV3-1	CASSFYEQYF	TGTGCCAGCAGCTTTTACGAGCAGTACTTC
13	.	many	TRBJ2-5	TRBV24-1	CATSANREETQYF	TGTGCCACCAGTGCAAACAGGGAAGAGACCCAGTACTTC
18	TRBD2	many	TRBJ2-5	TRBV5-1	CASSWGTSGRASQETQYF	TGCGCCAGCAGCTGGGGGACTAGCGGGAGGGCCTCGCAAGAGACCCAGTACTTC
15	TRBD1	medium-sized	TRBJ1-5	TRBV7-2	CASSPGTGFNQPQHF	TGTGCCAGCAGCCCCGGGACAGGGTTCAATCAGCCCCAGCATTTT
13	TRBD1	medium-sized	TRBJ2-2	TRBV5-1	CASWTGNTGELFF	TGCGCCAGTTGGACAGGGAACACCGGGGAGCTGTTTTTT
14	TRBD2	many	TRBJ2-3	TRBV12-3/TRBV12-4	CASSGLAHTDTQYF	TGTGCCAGCAGCGGACTAGCCCACACAGATACGCAGTATTTT
17	TRBD1	many	TRBJ2-5	TRBV20-1	CSARGTGGGWAQETQYF	TGCAGTGCTAGAGGGACAGGGGGCGGTTGGGCCCAAGAGACCCAGTACTTC
15	.	.	TRBJ1-5	TRBV5-8	CASSLQGYSNQPQHF	TGTGCCAGCAGCTTGCAGGGCTATAGCAATCAGCCCCAGCATTTT
17	TRBD2	many	TRBJ2-1	TRBV20-1	CSARDLLAGPDRNEQFF	TGCAGTGCTAGAGACCTACTAGCGGGACCAGACCGAAATGAGCAGTTCTTC
16	TRBD2	many	TRBJ2-3	TRBV5-4	CASSPVAGGGTDTQYF	TGTGCCAGCAGCCCCGTAGCGGGGGGGGGCACAGATACGCAGTATTTT
14	.	once	TRBJ1-1	TRBV7-6	CASSLASPNTEAFF	TGTGCCAGCAGCTTAGCTTCTCCGAACACTGAAGCTTTCTTT
16	TRBD2	many	TRBJ2-1	TRBV28	CASSLAPSGSLGEQFF	TGTGCCAGCAGTTTAGCCCCTAGCGGGAGCTTGGGTGAGCAGTTCTTC
13	.	many	TRBJ2-7	TRBV30	CAWTPGGPYEQYF	TGTGCCTGGACACCGGGGGGCCCCTACGAGCAGTACTTC
15	TRBD2	medium-sized	TRBJ2-3	TRBV5-1	CASAWTSRPTDTQYF	TGCGCCAGCGCATGGACTAGCAGACCCACAGATACGCAGTATTTT
15	TRBD2	many	TRBJ2-1	TRBV20-1	CSAVTGTSGSNEQFF	TGCAGTGCCGTGACCGGGACTAGCGGGAGTAATGAGCAGTTCTTC
14	.	many	TRBJ2-5	TRBV7-9	CASSFAGRAETQYF	TGTGCCAGCAGCTTCGCAGGGCGAGCCGAGACCCAGTACTTC
15	TRBD1	medium-sized	TRBJ2-7	TRBV6-1	CASSALGQGAYEQYF	TGTGCCAGCAGTGCCCTGGGACAGGGAGCCTACGAGCAGTACTTC
13	TRBD2	medium-sized	TRBJ2-2	TRBV27	CASSWTSAGELFF	TGTGCCAGCAGTTGGACTAGCGCCGGGGAGCTGTTTTTT
14	TRBD2	many	TRBJ2-3	TRBV7-9	CASSFQREGDTQYF	TGTGCCAGCAGCTTCCAGCGGGAGGGAGATACGCAGTATTTT